Listed below are T cell receptor beta chains from one sample, sequenced in a study of coeliac disease. Sequencing used immunoSEQ multiplex PCR; TCRdb keeps in-frame clones, though not all of them. Of around 3,000 clones listed, 40% to 60% were seen once; the top ten hold around 10%. Sequenced material: intraepithelial lymphocytes from the gut. The receptors here all came from a woman in her 70s with celiac disease. Both conserved end residues are part of each CDR3. A D gene is named only where the DNA matches it firmly. Clone size, where shown, is once, few, many, or a class for clones that have expanded.

>NA|TRBJ2-3|NA|TRBV27
CASSIDRRLVNTQYF
TGTGCCAGCAGCATTGACAGGCGTTTGGTGAATACGCAGTATTTT
>hyperexpanded|TRBJ2-7|NA|TRBV10-3
CAISEFRDSSYEQYF
TGTGCCATCAGTGAGTTCCGGGACTCCTCCTACGAGCAGTACTTC
>few|TRBJ2-3|TRBD2|TRBV19
CAAAGAGGVTDTQYF
TGTGCCGCCGCGGGGGCGGGGGGAGTCACAGATACGCAGTATTTT
>NA|TRBJ2-7|NA|TRBV11-2
CASSLAGQEQYF
TGTGCCAGCAGCTTAGCCGGACAGGAGCAGTACTTC
>NA|TRBJ2-7|TRBD2|TRBV5-1
CASSLAGDYSYEQYF
TGCGCCAGCAGCTTGGCCGGGGACTATTCCTACGAGCAGTACTTC
>large|TRBJ1-5|NA|TRBV28
CASSLTRAQPQHF
TGTGCCAGCAGTTTAACGAGAGCCCAGCCCCAGCATTTT
>NA|TRBJ1-1|TRBD1|TRBV4-1
CASSQTGFEAFF
TGCGCCAGCAGCCAGACAGGGTTTGAAGCTTTCTTT
>NA|TRBJ2-7|TRBD1|TRBV18
CASSPARGSSAEQYF
TGTGCCAGCTCACCAGCCAGGGGGTCTTCGGCCGAGCAGTACTTC
>NA|TRBJ1-5|TRBD1|TRBV7-2
CASSRLGQGNQPQHF
TGTGCCAGCAGCCGCCTGGGACAGGGTAATCAGCCCCAGCATTTT
>NA|TRBJ2-7|TRBD2|TRBV27
CASSLSSGGHYEQYF
TGTGCCAGCAGTTTGTCTAGCGGGGGGCACTACGAGCAGTACTTC
>NA|TRBJ1-4|NA|TRBV2
CASGQGTQVLKLFF
TGTGCCAGCGGTCAAGGCACCCAGGTTCTAAAACTGTTTTTT
>NA|TRBJ1-2|TRBD1|TRBV30
CAWIEGAGSYGYTF
TGTGCCTGGATAGAGGGGGCAGGAAGCTATGGCTACACCTTC
>NA|TRBJ1-6|NA|TRBV10-1
CASSESTVLNSPLHF
TGCGCCAGCAGTGAGTCGACAGTCTTGAATTCACCCCTCCACTTT
>few|TRBJ1-2|TRBD1|TRBV7-9
CASSLRTGRPNYGYTF
TGTGCCAGCAGCCTTAGGACAGGCCGACCTAACTATGGCTACACCTTC
>large|TRBJ1-2|NA|TRBV6-6
CASMPRIYYGYTF
TGTGCCAGCATGCCCAGAATTTACTATGGCTACACCTTC
>few|TRBJ2-3|TRBD1|TRBV9
CASSAQDRGLFWDTQYF
TGTGCCAGCAGCGCCCAGGACAGGGGGCTTTTTTGGGATACGCAGTATTTT
>few|TRBJ1-5|TRBD1|TRBV5-5
CASSPGQVYSNQPQHF
TGTGCCAGCAGCCCGGGACAGGTGTATAGCAATCAGCCCCAGCATTTT
>medium-sized|TRBJ1-1|NA|TRBV5-1
CASSGLPMNTEAFF
TGCGCCAGCAGCGGCTTACCAATGAACACTGAAGCTTTCTTT
>few|TRBJ2-3|NA|TRBV4-1
CASSHESPTDTQYF
TGCGCCAGCAGCCATGAGTCCCCCACAGATACGCAGTATTTT
>once|TRBJ2-7|NA|TRBV19
CASSILFQYEQYF
TGTGCCAGTAGTATTCTTTTCCAGTACGAGCAGTACTTC
>few|TRBJ2-3|TRBD2|TRBV6-5
CASSYERGYTDTQYF
TGTGCCAGCAGTTATGAGCGGGGGTACACAGATACGCAGTATTTT
>large|TRBJ2-7|TRBD1|TRBV7-7
CASSLAGTDNEQYF
TGTGCTAGCAGCTTAGCCGGGACAGACAACGAGCAGTACTTC
>NA|TRBJ2-7|NA|TRBV5-1
CASSFGRETYEQYF
TGCGCCAGCAGCTTCGGACGGGAAACCTACGAGCAGTACTTC
>NA|TRBJ2-1|NA|TRBV19
CASSILARNEQFF
TGTGCCAGTAGTATACTAGCAAGGAATGAGCAGTTCTTC
>NA|TRBJ1-1|NA|TRBV5-4
CASRQGNTEAFF
TGTGCCAGCCGGCAGGGCAACACTGAAGCTTTCTTT
>NA|TRBJ2-5|NA|TRBV4-2
CASSRGVNQETQYF
TGTGCCAGCAGCCGCGGGGTTAACCAAGAGACCCAGTACTTC
>NA|TRBJ2-5|NA|TRBV4-3
CASSQDWAKETQYF
TGCGCCAGCAGCCAAGATTGGGCTAAGGAGACCCAGTACTTC
>NA|TRBJ2-4|NA|TRBV7-9
CASSLDLHGGNIQYF
TGTGCCAGCAGCTTAGATCTCCACGGGGGAAACATTCAGTACTTC
>few|TRBJ1-2|TRBD1|TRBV27
CASSSGTGGGWYGYTF
TGTGCCAGCAGTTCGGGGACAGGGGGGGGTTGGTATGGCTACACCTTC
>NA|TRBJ2-2|TRBD1|TRBV5-4
CASSPWGQGQLFF
TGTGCCAGCAGCCCTTGGGGACAGGGTCAGCTGTTTTTT
>NA|TRBJ2-3|NA|TRBV4-1
CASSQDQVTARLKDTQYF
TGCGCCAGCAGCCAAGATCAGGTGACGGCCCGTTTAAAAGATACGCAGTATTTT
>few|TRBJ2-7|NA|TRBV10-1
CASSETGPGSIYEQYF
TGCGCCAGCAGTGAGACTGGGCCTGGATCTATCTACGAGCAGTACTTC
>few|TRBJ2-1|TRBD2|TRBV13
CASNGFGRGAYNEQFF
TGTGCCAGCAACGGGTTCGGGCGGGGGGCCTACAATGAGCAGTTCTTC
>NA|TRBJ1-5|NA|TRBV5-1
CASSLRGEGGQPQHF
TGCGCCAGCAGCTTGCGTGGCGAGGGAGGTCAGCCCCAGCATTTT
>few|TRBJ2-3|TRBD2|TRBV4-2
CASSQLAGGETDTQYF
TGTGCCAGCAGCCAACTGGCGGGGGGGGAGACAGATACGCAGTATTTT
>NA|TRBJ2-1|TRBD2|TRBV5-6
CASSRTGTRINEQFF
TGTGCCAGCAGCCGAACCGGGACTAGGATCAATGAGCAGTTCTTC
>NA|TRBJ1-1|NA|TRBV9
CASSAGGGGSAFF
TGTGCCAGCAGCGCGGGGGGCGGGGGATCTGCTTTCTTT
>NA|TRBJ2-2|NA|TRBV19
CASSTLDGSGLTGELFF
TGTGCCAGTAGCACCCTTGATGGTAGCGGCCTCACCGGGGAGCTGTTTTTT
>NA|TRBJ1-5|NA|TRBV4-3
CASSQGTNQPQHF
TGCGCCAGCAGCCAAGGTACAAATCAGCCCCAGCATTTT
>NA|TRBJ2-1|TRBD1|TRBV15
CATSRELQGARFLRSSYNEQFF
TGTGCCACCAGCAGAGAATTGCAGGGGGCGAGGTTCCTCCGTAGCTCCTACAATGAGCAGTTCTTC
>few|TRBJ1-2|TRBD1|TRBV5-8
CASSSTGTADYGYTF
TGTGCCAGCAGCTCAACCGGGACAGCGGACTATGGCTACACCTTC
>few|TRBJ1-2|TRBD1|TRBV7-9
CASSLTGQGYYGYTF
TGTGCCAGCAGCTTAACCGGACAGGGCTACTATGGCTACACCTTC
>NA|TRBJ2-3|TRBD1|TRBV25-1
CASGTGMHTQYF
TGTGCCAGCGGGACAGGGATGCATACGCAGTATTTT
>NA|TRBJ2-3|TRBD1|TRBV7-9
CASSPLTGGITDTQYF
TGTGCCAGCAGCCCCCTCACAGGGGGGATCACAGATACGCAGTATTTT
>few|TRBJ2-1|TRBD1|TRBV9
CASSVFWDRAYNEQFF
TGTGCCAGCAGCGTGTTTTGGGACAGGGCCTACAATGAGCAGTTCTTC
>few|TRBJ1-2|NA|TRBV6-1
CASSEAWHYSYTF
TGTGCCAGCAGTGAAGCTTGGCACTATAGCTACACCTTC
>NA|TRBJ1-2|NA|TRBV15
CATSRDRDWGYGYTF
TGTGCCACCAGCAGAGATAGGGACTGGGGCTATGGCTACACCTTC
>NA|TRBJ2-5|TRBD1|TRBV7-9
CASSLGGQTQETQYF
TGTGCCAGCAGCTTAGGGGGACAGACCCAAGAGACCCAGTACTTC
>NA|TRBJ2-6|TRBD1|TRBV7-9
CASSLARGQKSGANVLTF
TGTGCCAGCAGCTTAGCCAGGGGGCAAAAATCTGGGGCCAACGTCCTGACTTTC
>NA|TRBJ1-1|NA|TRBV4-3
CASSQDFSGNTEAFF
TGCGCCAGCAGCCAAGATTTTTCGGGGAACACTGAAGCTTTCTTT
>NA|TRBJ1-2|NA|TRBV4-2
CASSQEGQVGRDGYTF
TGTGCCAGCAGCCAAGAGGGTCAGGTGGGTCGTGATGGCTACACCTTC
>NA|TRBJ1-2|NA|TRBV4-3
CASSQDPAGGYTF
TGCGCCAGCAGCCAAGATCCGGCGGGCGGCTACACCTTC
>NA|TRBJ1-1|NA|TRBV25-1
CASPGGRFRNTEAFF
TGTGCCAGCCCGGGAGGCAGGTTTAGGAACACTGAAGCTTTCTTT
>NA|TRBJ2-7|NA|TRBV6-1
CAISEFRDSSYEQYF
TGTGCCATCAGTGAGTTCCGGGACTCCTCCTACGAGCAGTACTTC